The clone carrying this T cell receptor (beta chain) was detected only a few times. As yet, its antigen is unknown. The data stem from a study of cytotoxic CD8 clonotypes in ibrutinib-treated CLL. Researchers set a sequencing depth target of 1 in 200,000 to 1 in 1 million T cells. This table comes from immunoSEQ multiplex PCR, and its TCRdb copy is limited to in-frame clones, with some not included. Among 200,000 or so clones listed, over 65% were seen once. Trimming took off 6 bases at V and 5 bases at J, with 13 bases between the two ends. The germline V gene has CDR1 ENHRY and CDR2 SYGVKD. This CDR3 contains 13 residues. Overall study findings and caveats: Researchers report that baseline clonality outpaced age-matched healthy donors and tracked circulating CD8+ T-cell counts.

The sequences come from PBMCs, collected after 12 months of ibrutinib treatment. This chain joins TRBV10-3 and TRBJ1-1; D is possibly TRBD1 (6 bases). This sequence was found in a human donor with chronic lymphocytic leukemia. CDR3 in DNA: TGTGCCATCAGGAGACAGGACCGGACTGAAGCTTTCTTT. Its protein product is CAIRRQDRTEAFF.